The 2 T cell receptor beta chains below come from one sample, sequenced in a study of early T cells in non-severe SARS-CoV-2 infection (dated by TCRdb to the early 2020s). The library relied on 5' RACE. Sequencing was carried out with a NextSeq 500. In TCRdb, the public reads were trimmed at Q25 with fastp and aligned with MiXCR, with productive beta chains retained. Rows matching on CDR3 protein sequence are summarized as one entry with the most common DNA and genes. Here the sample has more than 40,000 distinct CDR3 sequences; more than 4.5% occur a single time. The ten most abundant clones make up around 5% of the sample. The sequences come from whole blood, collected at baseline. The source of these receptors is an adult who was a healthcare worker with PCR-confirmed SARS-CoV-2 infection or an uninfected control (not recorded which).

This clonotype has more than one count but fewer than ten. The chain is built from TRBV18 and TRBJ2-1; the D is unclear. V gave up 2 bases and J gave up 8 bases, with 7 bases separating them. The germline V gene encodes CDR1 KGHSH and CDR2 LQKENI. The CDR3 spans 12 residues. In nucleotides, the CDR3 is TGTGCCAGCTCACCAAGGGATGATGAGCAGTTCTTC. This gives the protein CASSPRDDEQFF. The whole variable domain, remainder taken from reference TRBV18 and TRBJ2-1, is NAGVMQNPRHLVRRRGQEARLRCSPMKGHSHVYWYRQLPEEGLKFMVYLQKENIIDESGMPKERFSAEFPKEGPSILRIQQVVRGDSAAYFCASSPRDDEQFFGPGTRLTVL.

V usage is TRBV7-9 and J usage is TRBJ2-2; D ambiguous. V was trimmed by 4 bases and J by 4 bases, leaving 13 bases between them. This CDR3 is 15 amino acids long. Germline-derived CDR1 and CDR2 are SEHNR and FQNEAQ (reference sequence). CDR3 region: CASSSASSTTGELFF. The CDR3 DNA sequence: TGTGCCAGCAGCTCGGCCAGTTCCACCACCGGGGAGCTGTTTTTT. Filled out from reference TRBV7-9 and TRBJ2-2, the complete variable domain reads DTGVSQNPRHKITKRGQNVTFRCDPISEHNRLYWYRQTLGQGPEFLTYFQNEAQLEKSRLLSDRFSAERPKGSFSTLEIQRTEQGDSAMYLCASSSASSTTGELFFGEGSRLTVL.